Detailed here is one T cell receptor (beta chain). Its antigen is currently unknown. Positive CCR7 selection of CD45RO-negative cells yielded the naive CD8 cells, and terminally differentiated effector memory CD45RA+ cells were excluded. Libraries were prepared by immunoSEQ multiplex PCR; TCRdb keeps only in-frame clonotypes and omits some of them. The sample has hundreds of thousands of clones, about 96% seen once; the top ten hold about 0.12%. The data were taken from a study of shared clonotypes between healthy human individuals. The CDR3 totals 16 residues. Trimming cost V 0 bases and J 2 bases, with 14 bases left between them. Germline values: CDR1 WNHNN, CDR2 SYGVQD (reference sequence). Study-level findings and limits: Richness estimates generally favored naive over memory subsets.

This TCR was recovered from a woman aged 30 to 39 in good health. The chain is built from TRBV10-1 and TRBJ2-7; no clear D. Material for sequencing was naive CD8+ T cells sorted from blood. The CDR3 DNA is TGCGCCAGCAGTGAGTCGGATTTTAACCCAACCTACGAGCAGTACTTC. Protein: CASSESDFNPTYEQYF.